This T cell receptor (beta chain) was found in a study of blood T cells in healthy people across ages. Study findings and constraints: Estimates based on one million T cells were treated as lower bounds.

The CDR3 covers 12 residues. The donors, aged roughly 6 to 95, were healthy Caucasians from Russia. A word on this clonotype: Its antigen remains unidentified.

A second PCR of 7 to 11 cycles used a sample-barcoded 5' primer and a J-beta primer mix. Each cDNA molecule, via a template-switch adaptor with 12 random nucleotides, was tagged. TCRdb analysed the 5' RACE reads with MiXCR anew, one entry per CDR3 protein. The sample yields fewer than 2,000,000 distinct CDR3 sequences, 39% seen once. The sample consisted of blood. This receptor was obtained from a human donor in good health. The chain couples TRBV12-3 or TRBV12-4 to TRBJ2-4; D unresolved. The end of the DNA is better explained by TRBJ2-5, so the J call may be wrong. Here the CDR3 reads CASSDNQETQYF. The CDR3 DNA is TGTGCCAGCAGTGATAATCAAGAGACCCAGTACTTC.